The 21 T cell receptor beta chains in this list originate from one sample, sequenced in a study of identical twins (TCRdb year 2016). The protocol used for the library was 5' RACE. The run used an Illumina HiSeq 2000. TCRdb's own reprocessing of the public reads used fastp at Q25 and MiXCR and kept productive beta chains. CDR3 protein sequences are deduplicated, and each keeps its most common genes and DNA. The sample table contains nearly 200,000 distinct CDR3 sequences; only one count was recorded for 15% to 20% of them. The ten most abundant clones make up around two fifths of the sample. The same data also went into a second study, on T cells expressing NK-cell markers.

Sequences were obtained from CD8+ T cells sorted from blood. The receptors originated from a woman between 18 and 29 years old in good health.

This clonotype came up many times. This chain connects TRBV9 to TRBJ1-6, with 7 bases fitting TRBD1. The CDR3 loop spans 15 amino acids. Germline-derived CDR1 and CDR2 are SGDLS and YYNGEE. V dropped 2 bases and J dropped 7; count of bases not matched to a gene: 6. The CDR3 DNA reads TGTGCCAGCAGCGTTGAGACAGGGTCCAATTCACCCCTCCACTTT. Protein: CASSVETGSNSPLHF.

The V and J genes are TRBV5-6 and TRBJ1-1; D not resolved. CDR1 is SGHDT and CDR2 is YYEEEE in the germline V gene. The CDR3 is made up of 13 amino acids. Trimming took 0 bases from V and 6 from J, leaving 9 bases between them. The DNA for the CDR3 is TGTGCCAGCAGCTTGGAATGGCAGGCTGAAGCTTTCTTT. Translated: CASSLEWQAEAFF.

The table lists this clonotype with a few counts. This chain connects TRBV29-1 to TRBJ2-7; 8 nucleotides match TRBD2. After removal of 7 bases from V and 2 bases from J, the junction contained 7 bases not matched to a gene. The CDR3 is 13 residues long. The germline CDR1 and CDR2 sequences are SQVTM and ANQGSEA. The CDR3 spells CSGGTSLAYEQYF. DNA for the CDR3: TGCAGCGGGGGGACTAGTCTAGCCTACGAGCAGTACTTC.

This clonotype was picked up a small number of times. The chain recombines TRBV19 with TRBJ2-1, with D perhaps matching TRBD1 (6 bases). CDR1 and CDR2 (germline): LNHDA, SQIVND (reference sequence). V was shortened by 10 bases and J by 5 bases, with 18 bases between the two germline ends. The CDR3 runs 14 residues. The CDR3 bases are TGTGCCACGAGTCTCCAGAAGGGGGACAATGAGCAGTTCTTC. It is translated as CATSLQKGDNEQFF.

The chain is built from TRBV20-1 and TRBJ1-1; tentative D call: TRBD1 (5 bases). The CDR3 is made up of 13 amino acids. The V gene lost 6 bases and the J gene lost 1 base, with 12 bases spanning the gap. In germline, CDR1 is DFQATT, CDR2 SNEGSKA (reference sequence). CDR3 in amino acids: CSAYSRGNTEAFF. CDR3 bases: TGCAGTGCCTATTCAAGGGGGAACACTGAAGCTTTCTTT.

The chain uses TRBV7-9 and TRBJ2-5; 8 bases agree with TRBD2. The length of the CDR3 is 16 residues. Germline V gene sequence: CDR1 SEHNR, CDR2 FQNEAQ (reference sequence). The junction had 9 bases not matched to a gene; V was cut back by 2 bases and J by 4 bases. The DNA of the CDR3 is TGTGCCAGCAGCTTATTTAGGACTAGCCCAACAGAGACCCAGTACTTC. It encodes CASSLFRTSPTETQYF.

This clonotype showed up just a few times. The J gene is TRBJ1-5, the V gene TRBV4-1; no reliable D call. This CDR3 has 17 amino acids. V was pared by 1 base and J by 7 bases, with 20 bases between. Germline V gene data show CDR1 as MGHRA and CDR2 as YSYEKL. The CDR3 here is CASSQGHPDGSEQPQHF. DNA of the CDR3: TGCGCCAGCAGCCAAGGCCACCCCGATGGGTCAGAGCAGCCCCAGCATTTT.

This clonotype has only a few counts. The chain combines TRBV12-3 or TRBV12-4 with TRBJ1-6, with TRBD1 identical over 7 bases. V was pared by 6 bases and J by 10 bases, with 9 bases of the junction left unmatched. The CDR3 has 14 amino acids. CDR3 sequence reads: CASSRQGRGSPLHF. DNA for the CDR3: TGTGCCAGCAGCCGACAGGGTCGGGGGTCACCCCTCCACTTT.

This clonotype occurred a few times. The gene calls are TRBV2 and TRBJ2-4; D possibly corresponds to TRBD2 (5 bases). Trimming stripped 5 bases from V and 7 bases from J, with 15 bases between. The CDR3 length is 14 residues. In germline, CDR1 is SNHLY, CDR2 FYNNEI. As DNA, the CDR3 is TGTGCCAGCAGTCCGGAGGATTTGGGGAACATTCAGTACTTC. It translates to CASSPEDLGNIQYF.

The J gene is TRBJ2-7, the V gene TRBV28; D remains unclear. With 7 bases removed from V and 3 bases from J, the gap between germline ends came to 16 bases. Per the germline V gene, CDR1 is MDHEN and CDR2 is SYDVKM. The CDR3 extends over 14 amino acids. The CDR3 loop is CASIAVVGHYEQYF. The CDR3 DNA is TGTGCCAGCATCGCCGTGGTAGGCCACTACGAGCAGTACTTC.

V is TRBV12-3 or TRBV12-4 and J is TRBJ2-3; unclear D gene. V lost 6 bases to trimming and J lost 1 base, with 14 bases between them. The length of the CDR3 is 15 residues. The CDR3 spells CASSRLEYRTDTQYF. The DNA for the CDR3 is TGTGCCAGCAGCAGATTAGAGTATCGCACAGATACGCAGTATTTT.

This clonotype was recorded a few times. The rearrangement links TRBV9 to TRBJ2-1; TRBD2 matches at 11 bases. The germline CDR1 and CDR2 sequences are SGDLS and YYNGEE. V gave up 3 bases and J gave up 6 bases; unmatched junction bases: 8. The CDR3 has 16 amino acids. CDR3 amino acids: CASSGSAGTSGNEQFF. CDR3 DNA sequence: TGTGCCAGCAGCGGATCCGCCGGGACTAGCGGCAATGAGCAGTTCTTC.

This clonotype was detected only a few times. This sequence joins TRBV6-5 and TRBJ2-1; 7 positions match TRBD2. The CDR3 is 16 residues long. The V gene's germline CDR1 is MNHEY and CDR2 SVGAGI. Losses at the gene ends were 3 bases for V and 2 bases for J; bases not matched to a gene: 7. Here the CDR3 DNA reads TGTGCCAGCAGTTATGCTCGAGCGGGACCCTACAATGAGCAGTTCTTC. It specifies CASSYARAGPYNEQFF.

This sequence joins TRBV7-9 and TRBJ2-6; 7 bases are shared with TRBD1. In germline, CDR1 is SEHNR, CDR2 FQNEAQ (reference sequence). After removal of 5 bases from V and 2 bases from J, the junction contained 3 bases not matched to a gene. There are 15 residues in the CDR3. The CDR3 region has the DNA TGTGCCAGCAGCGGTACAGGGGCTGGGGCCAACGTCCTGACTTTC. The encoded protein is CASSGTGAGANVLTF. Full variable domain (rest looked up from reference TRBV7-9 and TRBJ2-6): DTGVSQNPRHKITKRGQNVTFRCDPISEHNRLYWYRQTLGQGPEFLTYFQNEAQLEKSRLLSDRFSAERPKGSFSTLEIQRTEQGDSAMYLCASSGTGAGANVLTFGAGSRLTVL.

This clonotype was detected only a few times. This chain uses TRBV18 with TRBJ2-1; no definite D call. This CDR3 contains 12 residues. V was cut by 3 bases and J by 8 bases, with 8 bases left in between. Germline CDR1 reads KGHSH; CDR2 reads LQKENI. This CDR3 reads CASSPPAYEQFF. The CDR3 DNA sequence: TGTGCCAGCTCACCCCCTGCGTATGAGCAGTTCTTC. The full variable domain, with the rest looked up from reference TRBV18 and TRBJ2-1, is NAGVMQNPRHLVRRRGQEARLRCSPMKGHSHVYWYRQLPEEGLKFMVYLQKENIIDESGMPKERFSAEFPKEGPSILRIQQVVRGDSAAYFCASSPPAYEQFFGPGTRLTVL.

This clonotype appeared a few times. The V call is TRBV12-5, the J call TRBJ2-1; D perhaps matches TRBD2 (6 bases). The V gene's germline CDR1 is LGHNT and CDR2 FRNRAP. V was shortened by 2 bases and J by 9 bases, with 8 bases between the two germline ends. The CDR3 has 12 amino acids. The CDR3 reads CASGLWGGEQFF. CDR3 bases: TGTGCTAGTGGTTTGTGGGGAGGTGAGCAGTTCTTC.

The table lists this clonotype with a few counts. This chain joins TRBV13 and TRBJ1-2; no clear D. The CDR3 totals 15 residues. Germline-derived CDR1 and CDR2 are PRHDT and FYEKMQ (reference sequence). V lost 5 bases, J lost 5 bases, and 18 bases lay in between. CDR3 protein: CASSTRTASGYGYTF. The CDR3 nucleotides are TGTGCCAGCAGCACGAGGACGGCCTCGGGGTATGGCTACACCTTC. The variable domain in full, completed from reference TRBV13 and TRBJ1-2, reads AAGVIQSPRHLIKEKRETATLKCYPIPRHDTVYWYQQGPGQDPQFLISFYEKMQSDKGSIPDRFSAQQFSDYHSELNMSSLELGDSALYFCASSTRTASGYGYTFGSGTRLTVV.

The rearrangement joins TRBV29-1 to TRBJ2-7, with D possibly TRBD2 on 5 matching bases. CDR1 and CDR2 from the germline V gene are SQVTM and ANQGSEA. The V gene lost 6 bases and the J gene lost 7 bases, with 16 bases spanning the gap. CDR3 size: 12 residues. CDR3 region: CSVPVSEREQYF. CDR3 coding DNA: TGCAGCGTCCCCGTTTCCGAGCGGGAGCAGTACTTC.

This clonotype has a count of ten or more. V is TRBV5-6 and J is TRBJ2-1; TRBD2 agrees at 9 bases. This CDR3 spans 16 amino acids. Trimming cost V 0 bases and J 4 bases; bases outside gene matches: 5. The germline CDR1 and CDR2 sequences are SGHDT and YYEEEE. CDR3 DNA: TGTGCCAGCAGCTTGGATGGCGGGGGGGGGTACAATGAGCAGTTCTTC. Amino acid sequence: CASSLDGGGGYNEQFF.

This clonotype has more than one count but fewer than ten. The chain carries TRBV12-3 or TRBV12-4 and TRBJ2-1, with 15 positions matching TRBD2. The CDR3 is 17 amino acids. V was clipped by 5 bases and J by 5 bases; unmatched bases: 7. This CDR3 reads CASSPGTSGGYDNEQFF. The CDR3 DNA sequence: TGTGCCAGCAGTCCCGGGACTAGCGGGGGGTACGACAATGAGCAGTTCTTC.

This CDR3 is CASSPRFGELFF. The CDR3 bases are TGTGCCAGCAGCCCCCGTTTCGGGGAGCTGTTTTTT. J is TRBJ2-2 and V is TRBV14; D not certain. The CDR3 is 12 residues long. Looked up from germline, CDR1 is SGHDN and CDR2 is FVKESK. Trimming pared 4 bases from V and 7 bases from J, leaving 7 bases between.